The next 27 T cell receptor beta chains were all read from a single sample in a study of regulatory T cells in long-lasting Graves disease. Through Arm-PCR of CDR3 regions and iRepertoire HTBI primers, TCR beta libraries were built. TCRdb fed the multiplex PCR reads into MiXCR, producing one record per CDR3 protein. The data show 530,000 or so distinct CDR3 sequences, with about 13% seen just once and approximately 9.3% held by the top ten. Time point given: newly diagnosed GD, antithyroid drugs for less than 3 months. The TCR library was prepared using RNA isolated from PBMCs. The same sample was also used in a study of T cells in Graves' hyperthyroidism and ophthalmopathy.

The source material was peripheral blood mononuclear cells (PBMCs), sampled at new diagnosis, from a patient treated with antithyroid drugs. The receptors come from a man aged 30 to 45 with Graves disease.

This clonotype was observed at least ten times. The chain links TRBV12-3 or TRBV12-4 to TRBJ1-2, with a tentative D call TRBD1 (5 bases). CDR3 length: 13 amino acids. The V gene lost 3 bases and the J gene lost 7 bases, with 12 bases spanning the gap. The CDR3 nucleotides are TGTGCCAGCAGTTTTAATTCAGGGAGTGGCTACACCTTC. Amino acid sequence: CASSFNSGSGYTF.

This clonotype was observed at least ten times. The chain uses TRBV6-2 or TRBV6-3 and TRBJ2-3, with 11 nucleotides matching TRBD2. The V segment lost 2 bases and the J segment 4 bases; nucleotides outside the gene matches: 8. This CDR3 has 17 amino acids. The germline V gene has CDR1 MNHEY and CDR2 SVGEGT. The CDR3 spells CASSYPLAGVGADTQYF. The DNA for the CDR3 is TGTGCCAGCAGTTACCCACTAGCGGGAGTAGGTGCAGATACGCAGTATTTT.

This clonotype was seen many times. This rearrangement joins TRBV6-2 or TRBV6-3 to TRBJ1-2; perhaps TRBD1 as D (5 bases). This CDR3 has 15 amino acids. Germline V gene lookup returns CDR1 MNHEY and CDR2 SVGEGT. V dropped 2 bases and J dropped 4 bases, with 14 bases sitting between them. The CDR3 region has the DNA TGTGCCAGCAGTTACCCCAAGACAGTTTCCTATGGCTACACCTTC. This encodes CASSYPKTVSYGYTF.

The rearrangement joins TRBV29-1 to TRBJ2-3, with 7 bases lining up with TRBD1. V shed 3 bases and J 4 bases; nucleotides not matched to a gene: 4. Per germline, CDR1 SQVTM and CDR2 ANQGSEA. CDR3 length: 13 amino acids. The CDR3 region has the DNA TGCAGCGTTGACAGGGGGACGGCAGATACGCAGTATTTT. This codes for CSVDRGTADTQYF.

This clonotype was seen repeatedly, ten times or more. The chain is built from TRBV20-1 and TRBJ2-7, with 8 bases that match TRBD1. The trim removed 6 bases at V and 1 base at J, leaving 17 bases unmatched. CDR1 DFQATT and CDR2 SNEGSKA come from the germline V gene (reference sequence). The CDR3 runs 17 residues. In nucleotides, the CDR3 is TGCAGTGCCCTACTGCCGCCAGGGACAGGCGGTTCCTACGAGCAGTACTTC. It translates to CSALLPPGTGGSYEQYF.

This clonotype has ten or more counts. The chain has TRBV5-1 and TRBJ1-1, with TRBD1 as a possible D gene (5 bases). This CDR3 contains 14 residues. The germline V and J ends were trimmed by 1 base and 5 bases, with 12 bases remaining between them. Germline CDR1 and CDR2: SGHRS and YFSETQ. CDR3 sequence: CASSLSRGTTEAFF. CDR3 nucleotides: TGCGCCAGCAGCTTGTCTAGGGGAACGACTGAAGCTTTCTTT.

The CDR3 nucleotides are TGCAGTGCCTCACCCGGGTCGGGACATTCACCCCTCCACTTT. Residues: CSASPGSGHSPLHF. The chain joins TRBV20-1 to TRBJ1-6, with TRBD1 as a possible D gene (5 bases). V lost 6 bases and J lost 8, with 17 bases in between. CDR1 is DFQATT, CDR2 SNEGSKA, per germline (reference sequence). The CDR3 loop spans 14 amino acids.

This clonotype was observed a few times. The rearrangement uses TRBV5-1 and TRBJ1-3; TRBD1 might be the D (6 bases). The V gene's germline CDR1 is SGHRS and CDR2 YFSETQ. Trimming cost V 2 bases and J 4 bases, with 10 bases left between them. This CDR3 is built from 14 residues. This chain's CDR3 is CASSFSGQGNTIYF. The DNA of the CDR3 is TGCGCCAGCAGCTTCTCGGGACAAGGAAACACCATATATTTT.

This clonotype was picked up many times. The chain employs TRBV19 and TRBJ1-1; maybe TRBD1 (5 bases). The CDR3 is made up of 13 amino acids. V was pared by 4 bases and J by 6 bases, with 12 bases between. CDR1 and CDR2 from the germline V gene are LNHDA and SQIVND (reference sequence). The CDR3 sequence: CASSRAGRPEAFF. Written as DNA, the CDR3 is TGTGCCAGTAGTAGGGCAGGGAGGCCTGAAGCTTTCTTT.

This clonotype showed up just once. The V call is TRBV6-1, the J call TRBJ2-1; the D gene is possibly TRBD1 (7 bases). The germline gives CDR1 MNHNS, CDR2 SASEGT. Trimming took off 10 bases at V and 2 bases at J, with 12 bases between the two ends. The CDR3 totals 13 residues. The DNA of the CDR3 is TGTGCCACCAGGGGGGCCACCTACAATGAGCAGTTCTTC. Amino acids: CATRGATYNEQFF.

The chain carries TRBV20-1 and TRBJ2-5, with 11 bases that match TRBD2. The J call may be faulty, since TRBJ2-7 better matches the DNA end. The CDR3 extends over 16 amino acids. Germline V CDR1 and CDR2: DFQATT, SNEGSKA (reference sequence). CDR3 residues: CSARDRGLAGDYEQYF. The CDR3 coding sequence is TGCAGTGCTAGAGATCGTGGACTAGCGGGCGACTACGAGCAGTACTTC.

V is TRBV14 and J is TRBJ2-1; 11 nucleotides line up with TRBD2. The CDR3 has 17 amino acids. Germline V lookup: CDR1 SGHDN, CDR2 FVKESK. V lost 0 bases and J lost 7; bases outside the gene matches: 8. CDR3 coding DNA: TGTGCCAGCAGCCAAGACCCCCGGGCTAGCGGGAGGAATGAGCAGTTCTTC. It is translated as CASSQDPRASGRNEQFF. Full variable domain (remainder filled in from reference TRBV14 and TRBJ2-1): EAGVTQFPSHSVIEKGQTVTLRCDPISGHDNLYWYRRVMGKEIKFLLHFVKESKQDESGMPNNRFLAERTGGTYSTLKVQPAELEDSGVYFCASSQDPRASGRNEQFFGPGTRLTVL.

This clonotype was seen ten or more times. V gene TRBV12-3 or TRBV12-4 combines with J gene TRBJ2-7, with D perhaps TRBD2 (6 bases). The CDR3 totals 14 residues. V was shortened by 3 bases and J by 7 bases, with 16 bases between the two germline ends. The CDR3 sequence: CASSFEGGRGEQYF. In DNA, the CDR3 is TGTGCCAGCAGTTTTGAAGGCGGACGGGGGGAGCAGTACTTC.

This clonotype showed up just a few times. Given a much more abundant clone one base away, this may be a read error. This chain uses TRBV12-3 or TRBV12-4 with TRBJ2-7; 8 bases match TRBD2. Trimming took 4 bases from V and 9 from J; bases not matched to a gene: 5. The CDR3 consists of 12 residues. The CDR3 bases are TGTGCCAGCAGTTCAACCCGGGGGGGGCAGTACTTC. Protein: CASSSTRGGQYF.

This clonotype occurred a few times. In DNA form, the CDR3 reads TGTGCCAGCAGCGTAGGGGGGCTAGCGGAAAACAATGAGCAGTTCTTC. Protein product: CASSVGGLAENNEQFF. This rearrangement joins TRBV9 to TRBJ2-1, with D possibly being TRBD2 (7 bases). CDR3 size: 16 residues. Trimming left V 0 bases short and J 5 bases short, with 15 bases between. Looked up from germline, CDR1 is SGDLS and CDR2 is YYNGEE.

A note on this clonotype: One base away lies a much larger clone, so this may be a sequencing read error. This sequence joins TRBV19 and TRBJ2-5, with D possibly being TRBD2 (7 bases). CDR3 size: 14 residues. In germline, CDR1 is LNHDA, CDR2 SQIVND (reference sequence). The CDR3: CGSSRGAMQETQYF. The CDR3 nucleotides are TGTGGCAGTAGCCGGGGGGCGATGCAAGAGACCCAGTACTTC.

This clonotype has a handful of counts. The CDR3 region is CASSHRAGEYNEQFF. CDR3 in DNA: TGTGCCAGCAGCCACCGGGCGGGAGAATACAATGAGCAGTTCTTC. This chain joins TRBV12-3 or TRBV12-4 and TRBJ2-5; 7 bases map to TRBD2. The last part of the DNA fits TRBJ2-1 better; the J call may be wrong. CDR3 length equals 15 residues.

This clonotype was seen only once. The rearrangement joins TRBV30 to TRBJ2-1, with D possibly matching TRBD2 (5 bases). Trimming cost V 2 bases and J 6 bases, with 17 bases left between them. CDR1 is GTSNPN, CDR2 SVGIG, per germline (reference sequence). There are 15 residues in the CDR3. CDR3 protein: CAWSPSGIPSNEQFF. Here the CDR3 DNA reads TGTGCCTGGAGTCCGAGCGGCATTCCCTCCAATGAGCAGTTCTTC.

J is TRBJ2-7 and V is TRBV20-1; 11 nucleotides agree with TRBD2. The CDR3 loop spans 18 amino acids. CDR1 is DFQATT, CDR2 SNEGSKA, per germline (reference sequence). V lost 3 bases, J lost 0 bases, and 13 bases stayed unmatched. The CDR3 spells CSASGGLAAFQSSYEQYF. CDR3 nucleotide sequence: TGCAGTGCTAGTGGGGGACTAGCGGCCTTCCAGTCCTCCTACGAGCAGTACTTC.

As concerns this clonotype: A much larger clone differs from this one at a single base, so this may be a read error. This sequence joins TRBV20-1 and TRBJ2-1, with TRBD2 matching over 8 bases. CDR1 and CDR2 (germline): DFQATT, SNEGSKA (reference sequence). The CDR3 runs to 14 residues. CDR3 coding DNA: TGCAGTGCTAGCTTAGCGGGATCCTACAATGAGCAGCTCTTC. Amino acid sequence: CSASLAGSYNEQLF.

This clonotype was detected many times. The chain employs TRBV11-2 and TRBJ1-1; unclear D gene. Germline CDR1 reads SGHAT; CDR2 reads FQNNGV. V was cut by 0 bases and J by 1 base, with 12 bases left in between. This CDR3 spans 16 amino acids. CDR3 amino acids: CASSLDIPGANTEAFF. CDR3 bases: TGTGCCAGCAGCTTAGATATCCCTGGAGCGAACACTGAAGCTTTCTTT.

This clonotype was counted many times. V usage is TRBV5-1 and J usage is TRBJ2-2, with no clear D. V was trimmed by 0 bases and J by 5 bases, leaving 5 bases between them. The CDR3 extends over 13 amino acids. Germline V gene sequence: CDR1 SGHRS, CDR2 YFSETQ. The CDR3 DNA is TGCGCCAGCAGCTTGGGGATGACCGGGGAGCTGTTTTTT. It is translated as CASSLGMTGELFF. Filled out from reference TRBV5-1 and TRBJ2-2, the complete variable domain reads KAGVTQTPRYLIKTRGQQVTLSCSPISGHRSVSWYQQTPGQGLQFLFEYFSETQRNKGNFPGRFSGRQFSNSRSEMNVSTLELGDSALYLCASSLGMTGELFFGEGSRLTVL.

The chain employs TRBV27 and TRBJ1-3; D is uncertain. Germline V gene data show CDR1 as MNHEY and CDR2 as SMNVEV (reference sequence). V was clipped by 0 bases and J by 0 bases, with 9 bases between them. The CDR3 is made up of 16 amino acids. This CDR3 is CASSLSRPISGNTIYF. CDR3 coding DNA: TGTGCCAGCAGTTTATCTCGGCCTATCTCTGGAAACACCATATATTTT.

This clonotype was seen at least ten times. The chain employs TRBV7-6 and TRBJ1-1, with D unresolved. V gave up 5 bases and J gave up 4 bases, with 11 bases separating them. The CDR3 runs to 13 residues. Germline CDR1 and CDR2: SGHVS and FNYEAQ. The CDR3 sequence is CASSGNAGTEAFF. In nucleotides, the CDR3 is TGTGCCAGCAGCGGCAACGCTGGCACTGAAGCTTTCTTT.

This clonotype was recorded many times. A read error may produce the germline difference seen at one junction end. The chain recombines TRBV5-1 with TRBJ1-1; D is unresolved. Germline V gene lookup returns CDR1 SGHRS and CDR2 YFSETQ. This CDR3 is 14 amino acids long. CDR3 in amino acids: CASSLGALNTEAFF. The CDR3 DNA reads TGTGCCAGCAGTTTAGGAGCATTGAACACTGAAGCTTTCTTT.

This clonotype was recorded a few times. The V call is TRBV5-1, the J call TRBJ2-7, with D unclear. Per germline, CDR1 SGHRS and CDR2 YFSETQ. Trimming removed 4 bases from V and 3 bases from J, with 14 bases in between. CDR3 length: 14 residues. The CDR3 coding sequence is TGCGCCAGCAGCCCGAACCCAGGATTCTACGAGCAGTACTTC. Protein product: CASSPNPGFYEQYF.

This clonotype appeared many times. The V call is TRBV11-2, the J call TRBJ2-1; the D gene is possibly TRBD2 (6 bases). V gave up 1 base and J gave up 8 bases, with 9 bases separating them. This CDR3 is 13 amino acids long. Germline CDR1 reads SGHAT; CDR2 reads FQNNGV. CDR3 sequence: CASSLGDFYEQFF. CDR3 sequence (DNA): TGTGCCAGCAGCTTAGGGGACTTTTATGAGCAGTTCTTC. Drawing the rest from reference TRBV11-2 and TRBJ2-1, the complete variable domain is EAGVAQSPRYKIIEKRQSVAFWCNPISGHATLYWYQQILGQGPKLLIQFQNNGVVDDSQLPKDRFSAERLKGVDSTLKIQPAKLEDSAVYLCASSLGDFYEQFFGPGTRLTVL.